This is a list of T cell receptor beta chains from one sample in a study of cytomegalovirus exposure and HLA in healthy donors. Clones were read by immunoSEQ multiplex PCR, and TCRdb kept only the in-frame ones, dropping some. Of some 190,000 clones listed, about 9% are singletons. Material for sequencing was PBMCs. The source is a woman in her 30s in good health and CMV-seropositive. The CDR3 runs from the conserved cysteine through the conserved F or W. Each record gives: V gene, D gene, J gene, clone size, CDR3 protein, CDR3 DNA. D genes are given only for firm matches. The size of a clone is reported for some rows only, either as once, few or many, or as a class for expanded clones.

v_gene: TRBV27; d_gene: TRBD2; j_gene: TRBJ2-2; abundance: few; CDR3aa: CASRTSGRGLNTGELFF; CDR3nt: TGTGCCAGCAGAACTAGCGGGAGGGGGCTTAACACCGGGGAGCTGTTTTTT
v_gene: TRBV25-1; d_gene: -; j_gene: TRBJ2-3; abundance: few; CDR3aa: CASSEAGMETDTQYF; CDR3nt: TGTGCCAGCAGTGAGGCGGGTATGGAGACAGATACGCAGTATTTT
v_gene: TRBV29-1; d_gene: -; j_gene: TRBJ1-2; abundance: few; CDR3aa: CSVLPSGGLNYGYTF; CDR3nt: TGCAGCGTCCTTCCCTCCGGGGGGCTGAACTATGGCTACACCTTC
v_gene: TRBV29-1; d_gene: TRBD2; j_gene: TRBJ2-7; abundance: -; CDR3aa: CSVETGTSNDYEQYF; CDR3nt: TGCAGCGTTGAAACCGGGACTAGCAATGACTACGAGCAGTACTTC
v_gene: TRBV2; d_gene: TRBD1; j_gene: TRBJ1-2; abundance: -; CDR3aa: CASSVEQGAYGYTF; CDR3nt: TGTGCCAGCAGTGTTGAACAGGGGGCTTATGGCTACACCTTC
v_gene: TRBV5-4; d_gene: TRBD2; j_gene: TRBJ2-3; abundance: -; CDR3aa: CASSLGGLAASTDTQYF; CDR3nt: TGTGCCAGCAGCTTGGGGGGCCTAGCGGCTAGCACAGATACGCAGTATTTT
v_gene: TRBV29-1; d_gene: TRBD1; j_gene: TRBJ1-1; abundance: few; CDR3aa: CSAGRGLQNTEAFF; CDR3nt: TGCAGCGCTGGTAGGGGGCTCCAGAACACTGAAGCTTTCTTT
v_gene: TRBV30; d_gene: -; j_gene: TRBJ1-3; abundance: few; CDR3aa: CAWSVDSSSGNTIYF; CDR3nt: TGTGCCTGGAGTGTTGACAGTTCCTCTGGAAACACTATATATTTT
v_gene: TRBV19; d_gene: -; j_gene: TRBJ1-1; abundance: -; CDR3aa: CASTLQGIAAEAFF; CDR3nt: TGTGCCAGTACCCTACAGGGTATTGCGGCTGAAGCTTTCTTT
v_gene: TRBV2; d_gene: -; j_gene: TRBJ2-7; abundance: -; CDR3aa: CASSLTGVIYEQYF; CDR3nt: TGTGCCAGCAGTTTGACGGGAGTTATCTACGAGCAGTACTTC
v_gene: TRBV7-9; d_gene: -; j_gene: TRBJ1-5; abundance: few; CDR3aa: CASSLDLTGINQPQHF; CDR3nt: TGTGCCAGCAGCTTAGACCTAACAGGGATCAATCAGCCCCAGCATTTT
v_gene: TRBV7-2; d_gene: -; j_gene: TRBJ1-4; abundance: -; CDR3aa: CASSSYRQATNEKLFF; CDR3nt: TGTGCCAGCAGCTCCTACCGACAGGCGACTAATGAAAAACTGTTTTTT
v_gene: TRBV6-4; d_gene: -; j_gene: TRBJ2-2; abundance: few; CDR3aa: CASQVPNTGELFF; CDR3nt: TGTGCCAGCCAGGTACCGAACACCGGGGAGCTGTTTTTT
v_gene: TRBV5-1; d_gene: -; j_gene: TRBJ1-1; abundance: few; CDR3aa: CASGAGKFDTEAFF; CDR3nt: TGCGCCAGCGGGGCCGGCAAGTTCGACACTGAAGCTTTCTTT
v_gene: TRBV2; d_gene: TRBD2; j_gene: TRBJ2-5; abundance: few; CDR3aa: CASSESRASGSQETQYF; CDR3nt: TGTGCCAGCAGTGAGTCCCGGGCTAGCGGGTCCCAAGAGACCCAGTACTTC
v_gene: TRBV5-1; d_gene: TRBD1; j_gene: TRBJ1-3; abundance: -; CDR3aa: CASSSGQGMAGNTIYF; CDR3nt: TGCGCCAGCAGCTCGGGACAGGGAATGGCGGGAAACACCATATATTTT
v_gene: TRBV19; d_gene: -; j_gene: TRBJ1-2; abundance: few; CDR3aa: CASSIQGRINYGYTF; CDR3nt: TGTGCCAGTAGTATTCAGGGAAGGATAAACTATGGCTACACCTTC
v_gene: TRBV9; d_gene: TRBD2; j_gene: TRBJ2-2; abundance: -; CDR3aa: CASSPRTSGRPNTGELFF; CDR3nt: TGTGCCAGCAGCCCCCGGACTAGCGGGAGGCCGAACACCGGGGAGCTGTTTTTT
v_gene: TRBV30; d_gene: -; j_gene: TRBJ1-2; abundance: few; CDR3aa: CAWSVRFRITDGYAF; CDR3nt: TGTGCCTGGAGTGTCAGGTTCCGTATTACAGATGGCTACGCCTTC
v_gene: TRBV6-5; d_gene: TRBD2; j_gene: TRBJ2-2; abundance: -; CDR3aa: CAPSGTSAGELFF; CDR3nt: TGTGCCCCCTCCGGGACTAGCGCCGGGGAGCTGTTTTTT
v_gene: TRBV5-4; d_gene: TRBD1; j_gene: TRBJ1-3; abundance: few; CDR3aa: CASSPPSTGAGNTIYF; CDR3nt: TGTGCCAGCAGCCCCCCCTCGACAGGGGCTGGAAACACCATATATTTT
v_gene: TRBV7-9; d_gene: -; j_gene: TRBJ1-5; abundance: -; CDR3aa: CASSLQNNQPQHF; CDR3nt: TGTGCCAGCAGCTTACAGAACAATCAGCCCCAGCATTTT
v_gene: TRBV6-4; d_gene: -; j_gene: TRBJ2-3; abundance: -; CDR3aa: CASSAQRAGDTQYF; CDR3nt: TGTGCCAGCAGTGCCCAGCGGGCCGGAGATACGCAGTATTTT
v_gene: TRBV27; d_gene: TRBD1; j_gene: TRBJ1-5; abundance: few; CDR3aa: CASSLQGATSQPQHF; CDR3nt: TGTGCCAGCAGTTTACAGGGGGCTACCTCTCAGCCCCAGCATTTT
v_gene: TRBV19; d_gene: TRBD1; j_gene: TRBJ1-4; abundance: few; CDR3aa: CASSDDRGHTNEKLFF; CDR3nt: TGTGCCAGTAGTGACGACAGGGGGCATACTAATGAAAAACTGTTTTTT
v_gene: TRBV2; d_gene: TRBD1; j_gene: TRBJ1-3; abundance: -; CDR3aa: CASTKHRGPGNTIYF; CDR3nt: TGTGCCAGCACTAAACACAGGGGGCCTGGAAACACCATATATTTT
v_gene: TRBV6-5; d_gene: TRBD2; j_gene: TRBJ2-1; abundance: few; CDR3aa: CASSTGTSGIVEQFF; CDR3nt: TGTGCCAGCAGCACCGGGACTAGCGGGATCGTTGAGCAGTTCTTC
v_gene: TRBV6-5; d_gene: -; j_gene: TRBJ1-2; abundance: few; CDR3aa: CASSYNGANYGYTF; CDR3nt: TGTGCCAGCAGTTACAACGGAGCTAACTATGGCTACACCTTC
v_gene: TRBV6-1; d_gene: -; j_gene: TRBJ2-2; abundance: -; CDR3aa: CASSGLDTGELFF; CDR3nt: TGTGCCAGCAGTGGACTAGACACCGGGGAGCTGTTTTTT
v_gene: TRBV7-3; d_gene: -; j_gene: TRBJ2-1; abundance: -; CDR3aa: CASSLGLARYNEQFF; CDR3nt: TGTGCCAGCAGCTTAGGGCTAGCGAGATACAATGAGCAGTTCTTC
v_gene: TRBV25-1; d_gene: -; j_gene: TRBJ2-1; abundance: few; CDR3aa: CASSVRYGRGTEQFF; CDR3nt: TGTGCCAGCAGTGTTAGGTACGGCAGGGGAACTGAGCAGTTCTTC
v_gene: TRBV7-9; d_gene: -; j_gene: TRBJ1-5; abundance: few; CDR3aa: CASSSMGHQNQPQHF; CDR3nt: TGTGCCAGCAGCTCGATGGGACACCAAAATCAGCCCCAGCATTTT
v_gene: TRBV2; d_gene: TRBD1; j_gene: TRBJ2-7; abundance: few; CDR3aa: CASNPQTGPYEQYF; CDR3nt: TGTGCCAGCAACCCTCAGACAGGGCCCTACGAGCAGTACTTC
v_gene: TRBV9; d_gene: -; j_gene: TRBJ2-7; abundance: few; CDR3aa: CASSITVGGRNEQYF; CDR3nt: TGTGCCAGCAGCATCACCGTCGGTGGGAGGAACGAGCAGTACTTC
v_gene: TRBV5-1; d_gene: TRBD2; j_gene: TRBJ2-7; abundance: -; CDR3aa: CASSPLAGVGSATYEQYF; CDR3nt: TGCGCCAGCAGCCCACTAGCGGGAGTGGGATCGGCTACCTACGAGCAGTACTTC
v_gene: TRBV7-6; d_gene: -; j_gene: TRBJ2-1; abundance: -; CDR3aa: CASSLALASYNEQFF; CDR3nt: TGTGCCAGCAGCTTAGCGCTGGCTTCCTACAATGAGCAGTTCTTC
v_gene: TRBV4-2; d_gene: TRBD1; j_gene: TRBJ1-4; abundance: few; CDR3aa: CASSQEGNRGDEKLFF; CDR3nt: TGTGCCAGCAGCCAAGAAGGAAACAGGGGGGATGAAAAGCTGTTTTTT
v_gene: TRBV7-9; d_gene: -; j_gene: TRBJ2-4; abundance: -; CDR3aa: CASSVLRGAKNIQYF; CDR3nt: TGTGCCAGCAGCGTACTACGGGGAGCCAAAAACATTCAGTACTTC
v_gene: TRBV6-6; d_gene: TRBD1; j_gene: TRBJ1-2; abundance: -; CDR3aa: CASSLGTGGYGYTF; CDR3nt: TGTGCCAGCAGCCTAGGGACAGGGGGCTATGGCTACACCTTC
v_gene: TRBV7-9; d_gene: -; j_gene: TRBJ2-3; abundance: few; CDR3aa: CASSSKGGDRRTDTQYF; CDR3nt: TGTGCCAGCAGCTCAAAGGGCGGGGACAGACGCACAGATACGCAGTATTTT
v_gene: TRBV19; d_gene: -; j_gene: TRBJ2-7; abundance: few; CDR3aa: CASTDSFEQYF; CDR3nt: TGTGCCAGTACGGACTCCTTCGAGCAGTACTTC
v_gene: TRBV4-1; d_gene: -; j_gene: TRBJ2-7; abundance: -; CDR3aa: CASSQDRAEQYF; CDR3nt: TGCGCCAGCAGCCAAGATAGAGCCGAGCAGTACTTC
v_gene: TRBV7-2; d_gene: TRBD2; j_gene: TRBJ2-1; abundance: -; CDR3aa: CASSQSGSSYNEQFF; CDR3nt: TGTGCCAGCAGCCAAAGCGGGAGCTCCTACAATGAGCAGTTCTTC
v_gene: TRBV11-3; d_gene: -; j_gene: TRBJ2-5; abundance: -; CDR3aa: CASSRRGSETQYF; CDR3nt: TGTGCCAGCAGCAGGAGAGGGAGCGAGACCCAGTACTTC
v_gene: TRBV4-2; d_gene: TRBD1; j_gene: TRBJ1-6; abundance: -; CDR3aa: CASSRTGPFSPLHF; CDR3nt: TGTGCCAGCAGCAGGACAGGGCCCTTTTCACCCCTCCACTTT
v_gene: TRBV7-9; d_gene: -; j_gene: TRBJ1-1; abundance: few; CDR3aa: CASSLEGPGTEAFF; CDR3nt: TGTGCCAGCAGCTTGGAGGGACCGGGGACTGAAGCTTTCTTT
v_gene: TRBV23-1; d_gene: TRBD1; j_gene: TRBJ1-2; abundance: -; CDR3aa: CASSPQTGQSTYGYTF; CDR3nt: TGCGCCAGCAGTCCACAGACAGGGCAGAGTACGTATGGCTACACCTTC
v_gene: TRBV25-1; d_gene: TRBD1; j_gene: TRBJ1-5; abundance: few; CDR3aa: CASSLYRGGNQPQHF; CDR3nt: TGTGCCAGCAGCCTATACAGGGGCGGCAATCAGCCCCAGCATTTT